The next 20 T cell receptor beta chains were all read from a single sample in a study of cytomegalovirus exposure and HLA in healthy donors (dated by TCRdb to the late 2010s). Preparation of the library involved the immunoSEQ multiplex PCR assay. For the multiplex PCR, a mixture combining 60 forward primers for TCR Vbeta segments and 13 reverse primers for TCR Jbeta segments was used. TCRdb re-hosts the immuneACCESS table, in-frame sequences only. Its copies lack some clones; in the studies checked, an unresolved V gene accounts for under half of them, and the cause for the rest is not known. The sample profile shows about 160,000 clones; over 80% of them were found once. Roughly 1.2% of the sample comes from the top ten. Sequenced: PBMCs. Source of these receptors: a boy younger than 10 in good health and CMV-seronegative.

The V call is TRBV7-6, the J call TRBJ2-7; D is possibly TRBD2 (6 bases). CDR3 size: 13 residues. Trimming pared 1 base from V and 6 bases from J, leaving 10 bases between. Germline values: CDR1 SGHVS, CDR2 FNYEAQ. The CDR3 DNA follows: TGTGCCAGCAGCTTAGAGACTAGTGGCGAGCAGTACTTC. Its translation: CASSLETSGEQYF.

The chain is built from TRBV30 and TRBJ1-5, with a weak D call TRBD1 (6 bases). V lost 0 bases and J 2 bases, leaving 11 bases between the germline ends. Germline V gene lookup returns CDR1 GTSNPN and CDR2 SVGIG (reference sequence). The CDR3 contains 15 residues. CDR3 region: CAWSVRGSGNQPQHF. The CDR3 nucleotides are TGTGCCTGGAGTGTAAGGGGGTCGGGCAATCAGCCCCAGCATTTT. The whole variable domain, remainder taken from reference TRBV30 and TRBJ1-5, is SQTIHQWPATLVQPVGSPLSLECTVEGTSNPNLYWYRQAAGRGLQLLFYSVGIGQISSEVPQNLSASRPQDRQFILSSKKLLLSDSGFYLCAWSVRGSGNQPQHFGDGTRLSIL.

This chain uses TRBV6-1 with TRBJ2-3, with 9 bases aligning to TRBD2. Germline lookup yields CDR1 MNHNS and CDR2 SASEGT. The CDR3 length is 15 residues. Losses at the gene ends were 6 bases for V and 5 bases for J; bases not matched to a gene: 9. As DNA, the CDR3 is TGTGCCAGCAGATTTAGCGGGAGAGTGGGAGATACGCAGTATTTT. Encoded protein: CASRFSGRVGDTQYF.

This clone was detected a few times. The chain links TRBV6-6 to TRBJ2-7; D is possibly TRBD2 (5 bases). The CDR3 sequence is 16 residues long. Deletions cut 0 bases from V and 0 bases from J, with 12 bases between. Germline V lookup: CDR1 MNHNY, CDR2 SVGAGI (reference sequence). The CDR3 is CASSYSAIGGSYEQYF. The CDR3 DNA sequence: TGTGCCAGCAGTTACTCCGCCATAGGAGGCTCCTACGAGCAGTACTTC.

CDR3 nucleotides: TGTGCCAGCAGCCGCAGTAGTGCGGTTCTTTCTGGAAACACCATATATTTT. Encoded protein: CASSRSSAVLSGNTIYF. The chain employs TRBV7-2 and TRBJ1-3, with D uncertain. There are 17 residues in the CDR3. Per the germline V gene, CDR1 is SGHTA and CDR2 is FQGNSA. Trimming pared 5 bases from V and 1 base from J, leaving 18 bases between.

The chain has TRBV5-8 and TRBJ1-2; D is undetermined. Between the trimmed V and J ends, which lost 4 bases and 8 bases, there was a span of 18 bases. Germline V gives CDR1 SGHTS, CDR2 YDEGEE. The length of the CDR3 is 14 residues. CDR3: CASSPLVLGKGYTF. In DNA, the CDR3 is TGTGCCAGCAGCCCCCTCGTCCTAGGTAAAGGCTACACCTTC.

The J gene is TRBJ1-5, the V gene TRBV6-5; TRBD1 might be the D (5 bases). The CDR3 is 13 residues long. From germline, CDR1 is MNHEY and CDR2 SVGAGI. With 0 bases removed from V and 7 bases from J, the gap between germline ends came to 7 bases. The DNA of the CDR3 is TGTGCCAGCAGTTACTCCGCAGGGCAGCCCCAGCATTTT. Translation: CASSYSAGQPQHF.

This CDR3 reads CASSHQLGPYEQYF. The CDR3 bases are TGCGCCAGCAGCCACCAGCTGGGGCCCTACGAGCAGTACTTC. This chain connects TRBV4-1 to TRBJ2-7, with D tentatively TRBD1 (5 bases). The CDR3 is 14 amino acids. The ends were cut back, 3 bases at V and 2 bases at J, with 11 bases in the middle. Germline V gives CDR1 MGHRA, CDR2 YSYEKL.

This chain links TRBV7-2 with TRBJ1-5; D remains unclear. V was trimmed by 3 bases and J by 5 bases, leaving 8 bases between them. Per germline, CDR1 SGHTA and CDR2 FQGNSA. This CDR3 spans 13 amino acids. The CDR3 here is CASSFRLYQPQHF. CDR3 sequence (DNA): TGTGCCAGCAGCTTTCGGTTATATCAGCCCCAGCATTTT.

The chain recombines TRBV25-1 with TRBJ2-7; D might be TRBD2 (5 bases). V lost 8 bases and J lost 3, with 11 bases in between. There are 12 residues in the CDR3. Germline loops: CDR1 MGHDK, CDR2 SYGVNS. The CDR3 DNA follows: TGTGCCAGCGTCGGGGTGGGCTACGAGCAGTACTTC. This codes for CASVGVGYEQYF.

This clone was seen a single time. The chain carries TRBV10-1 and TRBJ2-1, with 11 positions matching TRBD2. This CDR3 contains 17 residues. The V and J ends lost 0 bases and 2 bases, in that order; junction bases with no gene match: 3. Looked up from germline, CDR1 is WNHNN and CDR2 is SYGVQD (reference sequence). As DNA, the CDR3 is TGCGCCAGCAGTGAGTCCCAGACTAGCGGGGCCTACAATGAGCAGTTCTTC. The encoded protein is CASSESQTSGAYNEQFF.

The CDR3 DNA reads TGCACCAGCAGCCGGGGCGGGGACCGGGAGTTACCTTTCAACGAGCAGTACTTC. Residues: CTSSRGGDRELPFNEQYF. The V and J genes are TRBV1 and TRBJ2-7; TRBD2 is the table's D call, not checked against the DNA. TRBV1 constitutes a pseudogene. The CDR3 runs 18 residues.

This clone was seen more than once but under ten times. The CDR3 DNA reads TGCGCCAGCAGCCAAGGATGGCCTAGCGGGGGCCACCAGAGCACAGATACGCAGTATTTT. It is translated as CASSQGWPSGGHQSTDTQYF. V is TRBV4-3 and J is TRBJ2-3; 10 positions match TRBD2. CDR3 length equals 20 residues. Per the germline V gene, CDR1 is LGHNA and CDR2 is YSLEER. The V segment lost 1 base and the J segment 0 bases; nucleotides outside the gene matches: 13.

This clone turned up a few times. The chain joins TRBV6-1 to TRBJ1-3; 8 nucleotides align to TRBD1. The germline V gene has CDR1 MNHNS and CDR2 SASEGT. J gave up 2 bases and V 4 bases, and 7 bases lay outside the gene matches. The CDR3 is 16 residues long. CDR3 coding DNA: TGTGCCAGCAGTGTTACCCCGACAGGGGCTGGAAACACCATATATTTT. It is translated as CASSVTPTGAGNTIYF.

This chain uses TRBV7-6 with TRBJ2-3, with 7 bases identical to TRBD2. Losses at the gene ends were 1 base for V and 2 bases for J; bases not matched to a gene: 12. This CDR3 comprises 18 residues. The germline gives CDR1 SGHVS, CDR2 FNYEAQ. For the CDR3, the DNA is TGTGCCAGCAGCTTAGTAGGGCCGGCGGGAGTGTACACAGATACGCAGTATTTT. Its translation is CASSLVGPAGVYTDTQYF. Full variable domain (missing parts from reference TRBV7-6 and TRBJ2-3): GAGVSQSPRYKVTKRGQDVALRCDPISGHVSLYWYRQALGQGPEFLTYFNYEAQQDKSGLPNDRFSAERPEGSISTLTIQRTEQRDSAMYRCASSLVGPAGVYTDTQYFGPGTRLTVL.

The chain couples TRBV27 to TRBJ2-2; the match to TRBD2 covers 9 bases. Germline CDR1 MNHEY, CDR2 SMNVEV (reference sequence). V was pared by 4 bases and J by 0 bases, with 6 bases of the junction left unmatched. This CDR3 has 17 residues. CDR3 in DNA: TGTGCCAGCAGTTGGGTTAGCGGGGGACCGAACACCGGGGAGCTGTTTTTT. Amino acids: CASSWVSGGPNTGELFF.

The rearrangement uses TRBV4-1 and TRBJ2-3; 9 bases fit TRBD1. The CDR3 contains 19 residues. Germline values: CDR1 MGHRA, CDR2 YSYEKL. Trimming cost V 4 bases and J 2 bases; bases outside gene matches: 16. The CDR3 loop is CASSPAGGQGGDITDTQYF. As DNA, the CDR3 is TGCGCCAGCAGCCCCGCCGGGGGACAGGGTGGGGATATCACAGATACGCAGTATTTT.

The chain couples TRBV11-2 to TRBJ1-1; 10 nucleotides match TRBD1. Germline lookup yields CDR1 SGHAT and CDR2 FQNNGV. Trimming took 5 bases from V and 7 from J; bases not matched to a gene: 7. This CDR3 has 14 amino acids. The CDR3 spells CASSEGQGPDEAFF. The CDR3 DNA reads TGTGCCAGCAGCGAGGGACAGGGGCCTGATGAAGCTTTCTTT.

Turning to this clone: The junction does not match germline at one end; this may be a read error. CDR3 bases: TGTGTTAGTGGGGACAGGGGTTCTACCTCCTACGAGCAGTACTTC. Encoded protein: CVSGDRGSTSYEQYF. The genes are TRBV12-5 and TRBJ2-7; the match to TRBD1 covers 10 bases. Germline CDR1 reads LGHNT; CDR2 reads FRNRAP. The CDR3 sequence is 15 residues long.

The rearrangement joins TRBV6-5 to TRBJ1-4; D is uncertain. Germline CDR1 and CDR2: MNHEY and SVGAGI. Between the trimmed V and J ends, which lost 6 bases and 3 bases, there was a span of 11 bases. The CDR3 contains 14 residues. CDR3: CASSVGWANEKLFF. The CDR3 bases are TGTGCCAGCAGCGTCGGGTGGGCTAATGAAAAACTGTTTTTT.